Following are 29 T cell receptor beta chains from one sample sequenced in a study of ipilimumab plus nivolumab after autologous stem cell transplantation. The repertoire was sequenced with immunoSEQ multiplex PCR; TCRdb's copy has only in-frame clones and lacks some. The sample holds about 43,000 clones, roughly 84% seen once. The starting material was PBMCs, obtained in a trial of ipilimumab plus nivolumab as post-transplant consolidation. Every receptor here comes from a male donor with multiple myeloma.

The sample holds one count of this clone. J is TRBJ2-1 and V is TRBV5-1; 7 nucleotides match TRBD1. This CDR3 has 14 residues. Per germline, CDR1 SGHRS and CDR2 YFSETQ. V shed 5 bases and J 4 bases; nucleotides not matched to a gene: 6. The CDR3 nucleotides are TGCGCCAGCAGTTTGACAGGGACGTACAATGAGCAGTTCTTC. It is translated as CASSLTGTYNEQFF.

The gene calls are TRBV7-2 and TRBJ2-7; the D gene is possibly TRBD2 (6 bases). This CDR3 is 14 amino acids long. V lost 1 base and J 3 bases, leaving 10 bases between the germline ends. CDR1 is SGHTA and CDR2 is FQGNSA in the germline V gene. The DNA of the CDR3 is TGTGCCAGCAGCTTAGGGTCGGGAGTCTACGAGCAGTACTTC. This translates into CASSLGSGVYEQYF.

In this sample, this clone turned up once. The chain combines TRBV6-5 with TRBJ1-3; D ambiguous. Between the trimmed V and J ends, which lost 6 bases and 0 bases, there was a span of 12 bases. The CDR3 contains 15 residues. Germline assignment: CDR1 MNHEY and CDR2 SVGAGI. Here the CDR3 DNA reads TGTGCCAGCAGCAGAGAGAAACTCTCTGGAAACACCATATATTTT. It specifies CASSREKLSGNTIYF.

V and J are TRBV2 and TRBJ2-3; D unresolved. The V gene lost 6 bases and the J gene lost 5 bases, with 12 bases spanning the gap. CDR3 size: 13 residues. CDR1 SNHLY and CDR2 FYNNEI come from the germline V gene. The chain's CDR3 is CASRDPLGDTQYF. Written as DNA, the CDR3 is TGTGCCAGCAGAGACCCCCTGGGAGATACGCAGTATTTT.

CDR3 region: CASSVGNGNTIYF. The CDR3 coding sequence is TGTGCCAGCAGTGTGGGGAATGGAAACACCATATATTTT. The V call is TRBV2, the J call TRBJ1-3; no definite D call. The CDR3 loop spans 13 amino acids. CDR1 is SNHLY, CDR2 FYNNEI, per germline. Trimming took 4 bases from V and 3 from J, leaving 7 bases between them.

This chain links TRBV5-4 with TRBJ2-1; 9 bases align to TRBD2. This CDR3 region has 17 residues. Trimming took 4 bases from V and 2 from J; bases not matched to a gene: 10. Germline CDR1 and CDR2: SGHNT and YYREEE (reference sequence). The DNA of the CDR3 is TGTGCCAGCAGCCCCCTACTGCGGGAGGGCCCCTACAATGAGCAGTTCTTC. Its protein is CASSPLLREGPYNEQFF.

This chain links TRBV5-8 with TRBJ2-2; D unclear. V lost 0 bases to trimming and J lost 6 bases, with 12 bases between them. The CDR3 length is 15 residues. The germline gives CDR1 SGHTS, CDR2 YDEGEE. The CDR3 sequence is CASSLAGLTAGELFF. DNA for the CDR3: TGTGCCAGCAGCTTGGCCGGATTGACCGCCGGGGAGCTGTTTTTT.

The V call is TRBV5-1, the J call TRBJ2-3, with D perhaps matching TRBD2 (7 bases). In germline, CDR1 is SGHRS, CDR2 YFSETQ. Trimming took 4 bases from V and 0 from J, leaving 15 bases between them. The CDR3 sequence is 16 residues long. The CDR3 spells CASSPRGGRSTDTQYF. CDR3 bases: TGCGCCAGCAGCCCGAGGGGGGGCAGGAGCACAGATACGCAGTATTTT.

In this sample, this clone turned up once. J is TRBJ1-3 and V is TRBV6-6; D is perhaps TRBD1 (5 bases). CDR3 length: 13 residues. V lost 7 bases, J lost 4 bases, and 11 bases lay in between. Germline-derived CDR1 and CDR2 are MNHNY and SVGAGI (reference sequence). CDR3 DNA: TGTGCCAGCATAAGCAGGGCAGGAAACACCATATATTTT. Translated, it gives CASISRAGNTIYF.

The V call is TRBV4-1, the J call TRBJ2-3; a possible D gene is TRBD2 (6 bases). The CDR3 runs 18 residues. V gave up 2 bases and J gave up 4 bases, with 22 bases separating them. Germline CDR1 MGHRA, CDR2 YSYEKL. The CDR3 spells CASSQRGNPGESADTQYF. DNA for the CDR3: TGCGCCAGCAGCCAAAGGGGAAATCCGGGAGAGAGCGCAGATACGCAGTATTTT.

The V and J genes are TRBV5-5 and TRBJ1-1; TRBD1 aligns across 11 bases. The V segment lost 4 bases and the J segment 4 bases; nucleotides outside the gene matches: 9. The CDR3 sequence is 16 residues long. CDR1 is SGHKS, CDR2 YYEKEE, per germline (reference sequence). Written as DNA, the CDR3 is TGTGCCAGCAGCCAAGATGGGACAGGGGGGAGCACTGAAGCTTTCTTT. Translating it yields CASSQDGTGGSTEAFF.

The rearrangement links TRBV5-1 to TRBJ2-7; D gene ambiguous. The V gene's germline CDR1 is SGHRS and CDR2 YFSETQ. The V end was cut by 0 bases, the J end by 3 bases, with 10 bases between. The CDR3 contains 14 residues. The CDR3 DNA reads TGCGCCAGCAGCTTGGGGGTAGGACGCTACGAGCAGTACTTC. Its protein is CASSLGVGRYEQYF.

A single count supports this clone. The sample carries other DNA sequences with the same CDR3. The chain carries TRBV12-5 and TRBJ1-1, with a possible D match to TRBD1 (6 bases). CDR3 size: 13 residues. The V end was cut by 9 bases, the J end by 6 bases, with 17 bases between. Germline V CDR1 and CDR2: LGHNT, FRNRAP. The CDR3 reads CARALGGDAEAFF. In DNA, the CDR3 is TGTGCTAGGGCTTTAGGGGGGGACGCTGAAGCTTTCTTT.

The V and J genes are TRBV5-6 and TRBJ2-1, with TRBD1 as a possible D gene (7 bases). V was trimmed by 6 bases and J by 0 bases, leaving 16 bases between them. CDR3 size: 16 residues. The germline V gene encodes CDR1 SGHDT and CDR2 YYEEEE. Written as DNA, the CDR3 is TGTGCCAGCACCTCAGGGGGGTCCTACTCCTACAATGAGCAGTTCTTC. Amino acid sequence: CASTSGGSYSYNEQFF.

The J gene is TRBJ2-3, the V gene TRBV27; no clear D gene. Per germline, CDR1 MNHEY and CDR2 SMNVEV (reference sequence). There are 11 residues in the CDR3. V was shortened by 5 bases and J by 2 bases, with 2 bases between the two germline ends. The CDR3 reads CASSTTDTQYF. The CDR3 DNA reads TGTGCCAGCAGTACCACAGATACGCAGTATTTT.

The chain couples TRBV27 to TRBJ1-1, with 8 bases that match TRBD1. The CDR3 is 13 residues long. Germline CDR1 and CDR2: MNHEY and SMNVEV (reference sequence). J was trimmed by 6 bases and V by 5 bases; bases with no gene match: 5. The CDR3 DNA follows: TGTGCCAGCAGTCGGACAGGGATCGCTGAAGCTTTCTTT. Amino acids: CASSRTGIAEAFF.

The V gene is TRBV7-2, the J gene TRBJ2-3, with TRBD2 as a possible D gene (7 bases). This CDR3 comprises 15 residues. Germline V CDR1 and CDR2: SGHTA, FQGNSA. The V gene lost 5 bases and the J gene lost 2 bases, with 14 bases spanning the gap. Here the CDR3 DNA reads TGTGCCAGCAGCCCAGCCGGGGGGCCCACAGATACGCAGTATTTT. This gives the protein CASSPAGGPTDTQYF.

Only a few counts were recorded for this clone. The chain uses TRBV11-2 and TRBJ2-3; no definite D call. Trimming took off 0 bases at V and 8 bases at J, with 6 bases between the two ends. The germline gives CDR1 SGHAT, CDR2 FQNNGV. This CDR3 has 12 residues. This CDR3 reads CASSLDQVTQYF. The CDR3 nucleotides read TGTGCCAGCAGCTTAGATCAGGTTACGCAGTATTTT.

The chain employs TRBV5-1 and TRBJ2-1; TRBD1 matches at 7 bases. Trimming at V came to 0 bases and at J to 3 bases, leaving 3 bases not matched to a gene. This CDR3 spans 15 amino acids. Germline values: CDR1 SGHRS, CDR2 YFSETQ. The CDR3 spells CASSLEAGGYNEQFF. CDR3 DNA sequence: TGCGCCAGCAGCTTGGAGGCAGGGGGCTACAATGAGCAGTTCTTC. Filled out from reference TRBV5-1 and TRBJ2-1, the complete variable domain reads KAGVTQTPRYLIKTRGQQVTLSCSPISGHRSVSWYQQTPGQGLQFLFEYFSETQRNKGNFPGRFSGRQFSNSRSEMNVSTLELGDSALYLCASSLEAGGYNEQFFGPGTRLTVL.

A remark on this clone: The same CDR3 also results from other DNA sequences found in this sample. Here the CDR3 DNA reads TGTGCCAGTAGTAGAGGGGCGGCCATGAACACTGAAGCTTTCTTT. Protein: CASSRGAAMNTEAFF. This sequence joins TRBV19 and TRBJ1-1; D might be TRBD1 (5 bases). The germline V gene encodes CDR1 LNHDA and CDR2 SQIVND (reference sequence). The CDR3 is 15 residues long. V gave up 4 bases and J gave up 0 bases, with 12 bases separating them.

The chain couples TRBV18 to TRBJ2-2; the D is unclear. The germline gives CDR1 KGHSH, CDR2 LQKENI. The length of the CDR3 is 15 residues. Trimming pared 4 bases from V and 0 bases from J, leaving 9 bases between. The CDR3 coding sequence is TGTGCCAGCTCACGGTTAGAAACGAACACCGGGGAGCTGTTTTTT. This sequence encodes CASSRLETNTGELFF. The full variable domain, in which reference TRBV18 and TRBJ2-2 provide the parts outside the CDR3, is NAGVMQNPRHLVRRRGQEARLRCSPMKGHSHVYWYRQLPEEGLKFMVYLQKENIIDESGMPKERFSAEFPKEGPSILRIQQVVRGDSAAYFCASSRLETNTGELFFGEGSRLTVL.

This chain joins TRBV6-4 and TRBJ2-2; 8 nucleotides match TRBD1. The V gene's germline CDR1 is MRHNA and CDR2 SNTAGT. The CDR3 runs 15 residues. V shed 6 bases and J 1 base; nucleotides not matched to a gene: 4. CDR3 sequence reads: CASRPTGGNTGELFF. For the CDR3, the DNA is TGTGCCAGCAGGCCTACAGGGGGGAACACCGGGGAGCTGTTTTTT.

J is TRBJ2-5 and V is TRBV5-5; D is perhaps TRBD1 or TRBD2 (7 bases each). This CDR3 comprises 14 residues. Germline assignment: CDR1 SGHKS and CDR2 YYEKEE (reference sequence). V lost 2 bases and J lost 4, with 12 bases in between. CDR3 in DNA: TGTGCCAGCAGCTTCGGCAGGGGGGGAGAGACCCAGTACTTC. Translating gives CASSFGRGGETQYF. Based on the CDR3 plus reference TRBV5-5 and TRBJ2-5, the full variable domain is DAGVTQSPTHLIKTRGQQVTLRCSPISGHKSVSWYQQVLGQGPQFIFQYYEKEERGRGNFPDRFSARQFPNYSSELNVNALLLGDSALYLCASSFGRGGETQYFGPGTRLLVL.

The chain has TRBV7-9 and TRBJ2-3; a possible D gene is TRBD1 (6 bases). This CDR3 spans 18 amino acids. The germline V gene has CDR1 SEHNR and CDR2 FQNEAQ (reference sequence). The V and J ends lost 3 bases and 1 base respectively, with 20 bases between them. In nucleotides, the CDR3 is TGTGCCAGCAGCTTGGCCCTGGCGGCAGGGGATGGCACAGATACGCAGTATTTT. The encoded protein is CASSLALAAGDGTDTQYF.

This clone came up a few times. The chain employs TRBV2 and TRBJ2-3; D call uncertain. V lost 7 bases to trimming and J lost 0 bases, with 5 bases between them. The CDR3 contains 12 residues. CDR1 and CDR2 from the germline V gene are SNHLY and FYNNEI. DNA of the CDR3: TGTGCCAGCACTGGTAGCACAGATACGCAGTATTTT. Translating gives CASTGSTDTQYF. The full variable domain, rest sourced from reference TRBV2 and TRBJ2-3, is EPEVTQTPSHQVTQMGQEVILRCVPISNHLYFYWYRQILGQKVEFLVSFYNNEISEKSEIFDDQFSVERPDGSNFTLKIRSTKLEDSAMYFCASTGSTDTQYFGPGTRLTVL.

The genes are TRBV5-4 and TRBJ2-7; D possibly corresponds to TRBD1 (8 bases). This CDR3 comprises 13 residues. Looked up from germline, CDR1 is SGHNT and CDR2 is YYREEE (reference sequence). V lost 3 bases and J 7 bases, leaving 14 bases between the germline ends. The CDR3 protein is CASSYRGGQEQYF. Here the CDR3 DNA reads TGTGCCAGCAGCTACAGGGGGGGGCAAGAGCAGTACTTC. Supplemented by reference TRBV5-4 and TRBJ2-7, the full variable domain reads ETGVTQSPTHLIKTRGQQVTLRCSSQSGHNTVSWYQQALGQGPQFIFQYYREEENGRGNFPPRFSGLQFPNYSSELNVNALELDDSALYLCASSYRGGQEQYFGPGTRLTVT.

The chain is built from TRBV4-3 and TRBJ2-5; 8 nucleotides align to TRBD2. V shed 5 bases and J 4 bases; nucleotides not matched to a gene: 9. The CDR3 has 15 amino acids. Germline V lookup: CDR1 LGHNA, CDR2 YSLEER. The CDR3 DNA is TGCGCCAGCAGCGGGGGCGGGGGGACGGGAGAGACCCAGTACTTC. This gives the protein CASSGGGGTGETQYF.

V and J are TRBV27 and TRBJ1-4; D gene unclear. The ends were cut back, 9 bases at V and 0 bases at J, with 17 bases in the middle. The CDR3 is 16 residues long. Per the germline V gene, CDR1 is MNHEY and CDR2 is SMNVEV (reference sequence). CDR3 region: CASTFRPGATNEKLFF. DNA for the CDR3: TGTGCCAGTACTTTTCGGCCGGGAGCAACTAATGAAAAACTGTTTTTT.

The rearrangement joins TRBV2 to TRBJ1-5; D remains ambiguous. Per the germline V gene, CDR1 is SNHLY and CDR2 is FYNNEI. This CDR3 region has 15 residues. Trimming pared 0 bases from V and 6 bases from J, leaving 12 bases between. This CDR3 reads CASSEALGIGQPQHF. CDR3 sequence (DNA): TGTGCCAGCAGTGAAGCGCTAGGGATTGGTCAGCCCCAGCATTTT.